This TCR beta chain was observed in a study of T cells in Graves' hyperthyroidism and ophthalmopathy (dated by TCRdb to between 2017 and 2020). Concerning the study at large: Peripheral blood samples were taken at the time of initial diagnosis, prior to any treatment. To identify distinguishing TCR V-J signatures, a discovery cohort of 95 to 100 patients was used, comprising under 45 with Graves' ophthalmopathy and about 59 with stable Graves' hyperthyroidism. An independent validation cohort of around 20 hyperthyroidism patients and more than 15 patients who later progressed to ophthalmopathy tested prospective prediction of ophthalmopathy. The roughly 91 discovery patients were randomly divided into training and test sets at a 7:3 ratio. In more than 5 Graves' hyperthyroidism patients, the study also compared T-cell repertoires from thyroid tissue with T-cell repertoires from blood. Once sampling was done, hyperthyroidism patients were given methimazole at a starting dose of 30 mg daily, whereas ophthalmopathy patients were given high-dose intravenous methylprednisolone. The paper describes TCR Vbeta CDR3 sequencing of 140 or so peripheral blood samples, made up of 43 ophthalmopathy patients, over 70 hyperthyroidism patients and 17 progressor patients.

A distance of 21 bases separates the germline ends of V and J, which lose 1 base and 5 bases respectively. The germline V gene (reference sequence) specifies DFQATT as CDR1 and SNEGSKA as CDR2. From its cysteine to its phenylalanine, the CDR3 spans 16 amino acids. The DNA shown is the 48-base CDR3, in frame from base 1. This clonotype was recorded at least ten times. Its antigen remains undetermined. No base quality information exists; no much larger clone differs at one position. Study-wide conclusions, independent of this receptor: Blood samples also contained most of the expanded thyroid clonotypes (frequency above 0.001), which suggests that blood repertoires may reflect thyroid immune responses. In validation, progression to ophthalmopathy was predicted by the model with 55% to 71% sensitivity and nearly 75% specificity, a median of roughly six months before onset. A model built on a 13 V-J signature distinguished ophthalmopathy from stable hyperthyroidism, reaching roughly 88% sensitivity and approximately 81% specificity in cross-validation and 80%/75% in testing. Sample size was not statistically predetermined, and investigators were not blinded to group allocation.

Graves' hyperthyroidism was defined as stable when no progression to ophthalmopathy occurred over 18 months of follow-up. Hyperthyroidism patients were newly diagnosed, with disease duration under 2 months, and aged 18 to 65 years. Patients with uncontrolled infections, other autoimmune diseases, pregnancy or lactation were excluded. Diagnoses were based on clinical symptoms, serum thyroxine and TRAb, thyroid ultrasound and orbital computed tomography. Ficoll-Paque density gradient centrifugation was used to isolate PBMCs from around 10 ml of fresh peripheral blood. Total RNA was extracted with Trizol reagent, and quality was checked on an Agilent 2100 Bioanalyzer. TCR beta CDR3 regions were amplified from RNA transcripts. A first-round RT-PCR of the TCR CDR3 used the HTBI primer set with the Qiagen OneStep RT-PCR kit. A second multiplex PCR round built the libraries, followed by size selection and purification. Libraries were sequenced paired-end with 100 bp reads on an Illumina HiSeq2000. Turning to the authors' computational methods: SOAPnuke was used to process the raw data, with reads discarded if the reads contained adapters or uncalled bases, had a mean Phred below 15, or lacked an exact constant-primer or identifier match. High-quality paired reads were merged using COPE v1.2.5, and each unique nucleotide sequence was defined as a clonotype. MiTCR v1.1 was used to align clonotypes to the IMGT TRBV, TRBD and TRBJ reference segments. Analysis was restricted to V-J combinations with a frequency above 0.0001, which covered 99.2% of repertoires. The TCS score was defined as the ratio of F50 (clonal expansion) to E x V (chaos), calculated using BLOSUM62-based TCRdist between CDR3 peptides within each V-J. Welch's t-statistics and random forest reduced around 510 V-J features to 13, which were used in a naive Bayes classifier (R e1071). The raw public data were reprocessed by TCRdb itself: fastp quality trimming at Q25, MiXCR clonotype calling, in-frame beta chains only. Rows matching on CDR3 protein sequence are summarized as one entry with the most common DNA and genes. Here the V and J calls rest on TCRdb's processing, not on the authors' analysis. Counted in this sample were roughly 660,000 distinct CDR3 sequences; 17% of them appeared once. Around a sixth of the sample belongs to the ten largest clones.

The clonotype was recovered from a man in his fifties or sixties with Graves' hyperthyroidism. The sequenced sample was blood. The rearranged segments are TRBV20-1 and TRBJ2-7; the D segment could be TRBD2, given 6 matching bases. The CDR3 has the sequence CSARGEGTFPVDEQYF. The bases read TGCAGTGCTAGAGGCGAAGGGACTTTTCCGGTCGACGAGCAGTACTTC.